This TCR beta chain was sequenced in a study of blood T cells in healthy people across ages (dated by TCRdb to the mid-2010s). Background for the entire study: In model experiments, template switching captured roughly one uniquely barcoded TCR beta cDNA molecule for every two T cells. For two donors (one aged 18 to 30 and one aged 80 or older), the study analyzed two additional independent replicas of 1 million unique cDNA reads from the same blood draw. To avoid experimental bias, donors of different ages were randomly spread across the sequencing lanes. Using deep sequencing normalized with unique cDNA molecular identifiers, the study measured how TCR beta repertoire diversity changes with age. Donors were grouped into four age groups: young (average 16 years), middle-aged (39), aged (roughly 67) and long-lived (just over 80). Study-wide conclusions, independent of this receptor: The long-lived group showed more naive CD4+ T cells, fewer expanded clones and increased TCR diversity than the aged group, suggesting age selection. Estimates of total diversity from one million sequenced T cells were regarded as lower bounds and underestimates. Observed TCR beta diversity per million T cells fell roughly linearly with age, and a significant reduction was already apparent by age roughly 41. Observed TCR beta diversity correlated strongly with the percentage of naive T cells measured by flow cytometry. Donor CMV infection status was unknown, potentially confounding age-related changes in expanded clonotypes. Bulk unsorted PBMC profiling prevented conclusive comparison of naive and antigen-experienced compartments.

The donors were around 39 Caucasian individuals from Russia, aged about 6 to 100 years, who were systemically healthy. Each donor gave around 9.9 milliliters of peripheral blood, collected into EDTA-treated Vacutainer tubes. Ficoll-Paque density-gradient centrifugation was used to isolate PBMCs, with at least 6.5 million per sample. Total RNA was extracted from PBMCs with Trizol reagent, with at least 5.5 micrograms obtained per sample. The percentages of naive CD45RAhigh/CD27high T cells were determined by flow cytometry on a PBMC aliquot from every donor. Libraries came from 5' RACE. The sequencing machine was an Illumina HiSeq 2500. A second roughly 7 to 11 cycle PCR used a sample-barcoded 5' primer and a J-beta primer mix. A unique molecular identifier was introduced onto each TCR beta cDNA molecule by a template-switch 5' adaptor carrying 12 random nucleotides. Each sample yielded at least 2.5 million CDR3-containing paired-end reads. First-strand cDNA was synthesized from all RNA with the Mint cDNA synthesis kit, primed by a TRBC-specific oligonucleotide. Following uracil-DNA glycosylase treatment, all cDNA underwent a first 18-cycle PCR with the universal primers M1SS and BC2_uni_R. The published analysis was carried out like this. Normalization of each sample was performed by random selection of 1 million high-quality reads, each carrying a distinct molecular identifier. Instead of being binned into consensus sequences, reads that shared molecular identifiers were thrown out. CDR3 identification, clonotype clustering and error correction used MiTCR with a Q25 quality threshold and the strictest error-elimination algorithm. Lower-bound total TCR beta diversity was estimated with a nonparametric unseen species model using Euler transformation. In TCRdb, the public reads were trimmed at Q25 with fastp and aligned with MiXCR, with productive beta chains retained. Entries that share a CDR3 protein sequence are merged under the most common genes and DNA. Clone size and V and J calls follow TCRdb, not the original study. The sample yields more than 800,000 distinct CDR3 sequences; more than 25% were counted once. The biggest ten clones account for approximately 15% of the sample.

Concerning this clonotype itself: Its antigen remains undetermined. The sample holds no much larger clone one base away, and base qualities are not on file.

The CDR3 runs 15 residues from the cysteine to the phenylalanine. CDR3 DNA is the only sequence kept; it has 45 bases, read in frame from the first base. CDR1 DFQATT and CDR2 SNEGSKA were looked up in the germline V gene (reference sequence). In this chain, TRBV20-1 is recombined with TRBJ1-2, with 7 middle bases fitting TRBD1. The clonotype originates from a woman of 80 years or more in good health. The source material was blood. The CDR3 region reads CSSYTQTGFNYGYTF. The DNA sequence is given as TGCAGCTCATATACCCAGACAGGGTTTAACTATGGCTACACCTTC.